This T cell receptor beta chain was sequenced in a study of glioma-infiltrating T cells. Findings and limits, study-wide: CDR3 overlap between tissue and blood was very small. Non-neoplastic patients had below-expected tissue-blood divergence, while all gliomas exceeded expectation.

Using RNA template, CDR3s of TCR alpha and beta were amplified with iRepertoire arm-PCR. Input was roughly 85-450 ng of tissue mRNA or PBMC total RNA. One entry per CDR3 protein results from TCRdb running MiXCR on the multiplex PCR reads. The table lists 150,000 to 200,000 distinct CDR3 sequences, about 47% of them singletons. Germline CDR1 GTSNPN, CDR2 SVGIG (reference sequence). The CDR3 loop spans 16 amino acids. V gave up 0 bases and J gave up 1 base, with 16 bases separating them. Comments on this clonotype: Antigen unknown.

The specimen was glioma tissue, nonneoplastic brain tissue, or PBMCs (not recorded which). The receptor was derived from a human donor with low-grade glioma or glioblastoma, undergoing nonglioma brain surgery, or in good health (not recorded which). This sequence joins TRBV30 and TRBJ2-7; D may match TRBD1 or TRBD2 (6 bases each). The CDR3, as DNA: TGTGCCTGGAGTGTAAGGGGGGTCCAACTTTCCTACGAGCAGTACTTC. It yields the protein CAWSVRGVQLSYEQYF.